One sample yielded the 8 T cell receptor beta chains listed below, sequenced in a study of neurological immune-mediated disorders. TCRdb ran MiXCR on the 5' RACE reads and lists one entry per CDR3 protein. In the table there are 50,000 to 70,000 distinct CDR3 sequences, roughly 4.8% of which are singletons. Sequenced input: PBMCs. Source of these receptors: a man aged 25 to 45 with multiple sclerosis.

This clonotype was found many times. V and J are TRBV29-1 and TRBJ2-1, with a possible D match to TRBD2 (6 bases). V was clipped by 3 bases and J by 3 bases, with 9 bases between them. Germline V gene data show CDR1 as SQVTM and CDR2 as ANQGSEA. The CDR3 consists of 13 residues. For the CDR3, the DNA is TGCAGCGTTGAGGGGGGAGACTACAATGAGCAGTTCTTC. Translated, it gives CSVEGGDYNEQFF.

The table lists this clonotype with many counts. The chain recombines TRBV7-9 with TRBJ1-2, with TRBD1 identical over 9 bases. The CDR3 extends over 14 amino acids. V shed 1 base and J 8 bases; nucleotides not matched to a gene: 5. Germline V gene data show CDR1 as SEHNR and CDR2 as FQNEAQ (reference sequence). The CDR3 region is CASSLEQGAKGYTF. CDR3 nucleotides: TGTGCCAGCAGCTTAGAACAGGGGGCGAAGGGCTACACCTTC. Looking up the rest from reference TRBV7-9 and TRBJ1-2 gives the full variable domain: DTGVSQNPRHKITKRGQNVTFRCDPISEHNRLYWYRQTLGQGPEFLTYFQNEAQLEKSRLLSDRFSAERPKGSFSTLEIQRTEQGDSAMYLCASSLEQGAKGYTFGSGTRLTVV.

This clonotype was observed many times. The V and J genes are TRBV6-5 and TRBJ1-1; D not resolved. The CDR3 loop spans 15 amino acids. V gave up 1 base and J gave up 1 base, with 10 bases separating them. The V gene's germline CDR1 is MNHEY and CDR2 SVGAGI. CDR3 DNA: TGTGCCAGCAGTTACTGGGCAGTCGCGAACACTGAAGCTTTCTTT. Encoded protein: CASSYWAVANTEAFF.

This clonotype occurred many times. CDR3 coding DNA: TGTGCCAGCTCATCAAACGGAGGGAACACTGAAGCTTTCTTT. Translation: CASSSNGGNTEAFF. V gene TRBV18 combines with J gene TRBJ1-1, with D unclear. The CDR3 has 14 amino acids. The germline CDR1 and CDR2 sequences are KGHSH and LQKENI. V dropped 5 bases and J dropped 1 base, with 11 bases sitting between them.

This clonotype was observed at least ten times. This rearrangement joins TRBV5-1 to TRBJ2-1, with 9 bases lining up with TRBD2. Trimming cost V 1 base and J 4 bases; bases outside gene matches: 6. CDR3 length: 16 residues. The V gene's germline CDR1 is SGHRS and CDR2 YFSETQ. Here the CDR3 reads CASSLPSGVRYNEQFF. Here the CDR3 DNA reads TGCGCCAGCAGCTTGCCTAGCGGGGTTCGATACAATGAGCAGTTCTTC.

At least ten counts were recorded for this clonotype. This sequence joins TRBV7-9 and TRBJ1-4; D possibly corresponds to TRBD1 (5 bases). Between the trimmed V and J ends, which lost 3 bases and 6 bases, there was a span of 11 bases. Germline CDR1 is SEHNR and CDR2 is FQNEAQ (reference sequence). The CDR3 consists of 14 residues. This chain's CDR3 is CASSFEQEDEKLFF. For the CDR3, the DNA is TGTGCCAGCAGCTTTGAACAGGAGGATGAAAAACTGTTTTTT.

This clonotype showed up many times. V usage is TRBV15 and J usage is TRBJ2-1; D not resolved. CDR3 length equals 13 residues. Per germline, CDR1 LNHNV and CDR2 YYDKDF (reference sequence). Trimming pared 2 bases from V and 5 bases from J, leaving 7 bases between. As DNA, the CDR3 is TGTGCCACCAGCAGACCCCTACACAATGAGCAGTTCTTC. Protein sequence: CATSRPLHNEQFF.

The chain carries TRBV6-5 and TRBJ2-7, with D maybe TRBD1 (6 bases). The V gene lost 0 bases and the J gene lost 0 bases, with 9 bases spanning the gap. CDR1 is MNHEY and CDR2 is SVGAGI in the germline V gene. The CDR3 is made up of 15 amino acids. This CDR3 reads CASSYSGAFSYEQYF. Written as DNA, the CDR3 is TGTGCCAGCAGTTACTCGGGGGCCTTCTCCTACGAGCAGTACTTC.